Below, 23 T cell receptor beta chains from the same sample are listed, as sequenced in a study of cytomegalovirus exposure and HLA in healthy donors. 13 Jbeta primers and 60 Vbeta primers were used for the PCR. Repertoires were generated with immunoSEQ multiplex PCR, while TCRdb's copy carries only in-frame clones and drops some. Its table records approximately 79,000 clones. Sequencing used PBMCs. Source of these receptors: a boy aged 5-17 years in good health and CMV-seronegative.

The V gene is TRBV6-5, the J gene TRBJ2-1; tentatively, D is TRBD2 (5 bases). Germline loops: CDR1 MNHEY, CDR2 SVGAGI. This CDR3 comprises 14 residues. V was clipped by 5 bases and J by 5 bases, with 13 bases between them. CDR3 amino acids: CASSPGTRDNEQFF. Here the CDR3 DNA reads TGTGCCAGCAGTCCGGGAACCCGCGACAATGAGCAGTTCTTC.

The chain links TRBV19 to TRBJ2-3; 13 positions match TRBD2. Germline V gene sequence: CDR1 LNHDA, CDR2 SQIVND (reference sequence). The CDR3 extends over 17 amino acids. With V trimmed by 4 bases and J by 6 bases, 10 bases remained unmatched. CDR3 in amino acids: CASSTLLLAGGRDTQYF. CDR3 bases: TGTGCCAGTAGTACCCTCTTACTAGCGGGGGGGCGTGATACGCAGTATTTT.

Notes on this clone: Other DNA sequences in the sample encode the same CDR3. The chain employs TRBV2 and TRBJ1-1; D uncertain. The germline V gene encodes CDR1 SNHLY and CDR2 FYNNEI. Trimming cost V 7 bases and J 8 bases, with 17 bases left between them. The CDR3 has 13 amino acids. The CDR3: CASTQEGQGEAFF. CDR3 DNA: TGTGCCAGCACCCAAGAGGGTCAAGGGGAAGCTTTCTTT.

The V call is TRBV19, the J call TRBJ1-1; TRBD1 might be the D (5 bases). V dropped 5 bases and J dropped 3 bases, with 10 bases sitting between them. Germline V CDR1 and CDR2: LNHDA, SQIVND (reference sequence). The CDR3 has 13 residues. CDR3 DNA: TGTGCCAGTAGTTTTGGGGCCTACACTGAAGCTTTCTTT. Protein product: CASSFGAYTEAFF.

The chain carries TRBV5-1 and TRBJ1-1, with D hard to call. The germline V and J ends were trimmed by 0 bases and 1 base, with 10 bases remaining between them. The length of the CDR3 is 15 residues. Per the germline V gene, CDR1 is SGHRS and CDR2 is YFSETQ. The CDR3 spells CASSLEWRQNTEAFF. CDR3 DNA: TGCGCCAGCAGCTTGGAGTGGCGGCAGAACACTGAAGCTTTCTTT. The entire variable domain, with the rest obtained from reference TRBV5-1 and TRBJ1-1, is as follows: KAGVTQTPRYLIKTRGQQVTLSCSPISGHRSVSWYQQTPGQGLQFLFEYFSETQRNKGNFPGRFSGRQFSNSRSEMNVSTLELGDSALYLCASSLEWRQNTEAFFGQGTRLTVV.

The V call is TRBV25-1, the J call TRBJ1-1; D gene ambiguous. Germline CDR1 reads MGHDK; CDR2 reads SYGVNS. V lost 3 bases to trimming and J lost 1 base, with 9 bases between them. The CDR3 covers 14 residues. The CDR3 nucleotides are TGTGCCAGCAGTGATGTCGGGAAGAACACTGAAGCTTTCTTT. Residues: CASSDVGKNTEAFF.

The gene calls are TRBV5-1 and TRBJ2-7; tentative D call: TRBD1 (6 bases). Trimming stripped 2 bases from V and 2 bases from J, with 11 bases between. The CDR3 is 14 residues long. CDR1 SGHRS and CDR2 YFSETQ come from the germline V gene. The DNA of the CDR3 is TGCGCCAGCAGCTTAAACCGACAGGCCTACGAGCAGTACTTC. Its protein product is CASSLNRQAYEQYF.

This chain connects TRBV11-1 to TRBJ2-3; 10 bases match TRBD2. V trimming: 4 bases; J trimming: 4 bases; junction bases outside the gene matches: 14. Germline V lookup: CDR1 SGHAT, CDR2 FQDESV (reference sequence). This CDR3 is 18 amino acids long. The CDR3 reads CASSSPHRAGGRSDTQYF. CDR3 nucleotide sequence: TGTGCCAGCAGCTCCCCCCATCGAGCGGGGGGGCGGTCAGATACGCAGTATTTT.

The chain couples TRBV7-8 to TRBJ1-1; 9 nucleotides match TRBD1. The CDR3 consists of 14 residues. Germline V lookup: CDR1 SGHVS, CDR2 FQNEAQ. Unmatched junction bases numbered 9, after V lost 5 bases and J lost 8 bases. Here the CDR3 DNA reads TGTGCCAGCAGCCCAGGACAGGGGAGAGCCGAAGCTTTCTTT. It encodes CASSPGQGRAEAFF.

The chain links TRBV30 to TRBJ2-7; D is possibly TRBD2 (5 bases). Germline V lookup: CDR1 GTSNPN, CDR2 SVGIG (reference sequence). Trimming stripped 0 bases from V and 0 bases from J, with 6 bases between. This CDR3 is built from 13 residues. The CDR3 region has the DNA TGTGCCTGGAGTGTCGGGAACTCCTACGAGCAGTACTTC. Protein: CAWSVGNSYEQYF.

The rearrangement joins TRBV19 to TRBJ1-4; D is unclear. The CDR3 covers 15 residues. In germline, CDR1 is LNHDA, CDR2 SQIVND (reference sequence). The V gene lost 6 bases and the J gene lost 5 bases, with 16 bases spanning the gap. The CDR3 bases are TGTGCCAGTAGAGTTATCGAGGTCTCGAATGAAAAACTGTTTTTT. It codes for CASRVIEVSNEKLFF.

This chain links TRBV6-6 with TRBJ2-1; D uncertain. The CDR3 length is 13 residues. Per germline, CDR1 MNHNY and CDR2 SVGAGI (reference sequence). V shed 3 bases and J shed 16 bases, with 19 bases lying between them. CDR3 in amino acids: CASSYSPDNECFF. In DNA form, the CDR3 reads TGTGCCAGCAGTTATTCCCCCGACAATGAGTGCTTCTTC.

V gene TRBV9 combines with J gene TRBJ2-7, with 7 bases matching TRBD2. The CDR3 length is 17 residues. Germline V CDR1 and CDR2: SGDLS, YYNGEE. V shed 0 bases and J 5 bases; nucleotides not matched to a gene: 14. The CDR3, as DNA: TGTGCCAGCAGCGTAGATCCAGCGGGGAATACCCGGGACGAGCAGTACTTC. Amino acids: CASSVDPAGNTRDEQYF.

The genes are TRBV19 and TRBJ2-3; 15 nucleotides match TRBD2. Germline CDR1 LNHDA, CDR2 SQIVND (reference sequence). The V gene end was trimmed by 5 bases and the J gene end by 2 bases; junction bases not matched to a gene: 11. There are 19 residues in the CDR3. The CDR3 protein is CASSPWGLAGGPATDTQYF. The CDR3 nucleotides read TGTGCCAGTAGTCCCTGGGGACTAGCGGGGGGTCCGGCCACAGATACGCAGTATTTT. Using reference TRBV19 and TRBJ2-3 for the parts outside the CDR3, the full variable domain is DGGITQSPKYLFRKEGQNVTLSCEQNLNHDAMYWYRQDPGQGLRLIYYSQIVNDFQKGDIAEGYSVSREKKESFPLTVTSAQKNPTAFYLCASSPWGLAGGPATDTQYFGPGTRLTVL.

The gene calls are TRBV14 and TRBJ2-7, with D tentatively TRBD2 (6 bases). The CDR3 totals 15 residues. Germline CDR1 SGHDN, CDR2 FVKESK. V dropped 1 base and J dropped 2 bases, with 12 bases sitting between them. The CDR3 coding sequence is TGTGCCAGCAGCCAAGCGAGGCGGGGAGCCTACGAGCAGTACTTC. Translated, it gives CASSQARRGAYEQYF.

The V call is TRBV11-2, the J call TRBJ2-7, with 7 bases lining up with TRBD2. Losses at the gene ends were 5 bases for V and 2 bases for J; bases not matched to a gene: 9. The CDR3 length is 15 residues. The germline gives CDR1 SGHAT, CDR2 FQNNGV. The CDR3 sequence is CASSIRGTTTYEQYF. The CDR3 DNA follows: TGTGCCAGCAGCATTCGAGGGACTACCACCTACGAGCAGTACTTC.

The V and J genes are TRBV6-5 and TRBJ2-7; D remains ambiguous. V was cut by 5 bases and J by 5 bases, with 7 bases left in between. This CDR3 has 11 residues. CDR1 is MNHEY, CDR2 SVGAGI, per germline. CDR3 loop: CASSTPDEQYF. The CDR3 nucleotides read TGTGCCAGCAGTACCCCGGACGAGCAGTACTTC.

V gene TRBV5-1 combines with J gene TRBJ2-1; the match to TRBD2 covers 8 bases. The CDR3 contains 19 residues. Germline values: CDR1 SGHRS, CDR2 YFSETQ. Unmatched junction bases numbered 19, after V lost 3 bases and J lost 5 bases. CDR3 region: CASSSGRKTSGPFDNEQFF. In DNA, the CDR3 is TGCGCCAGCAGCTCTGGACGTAAAACTAGCGGCCCTTTCGACAATGAGCAGTTCTTC.

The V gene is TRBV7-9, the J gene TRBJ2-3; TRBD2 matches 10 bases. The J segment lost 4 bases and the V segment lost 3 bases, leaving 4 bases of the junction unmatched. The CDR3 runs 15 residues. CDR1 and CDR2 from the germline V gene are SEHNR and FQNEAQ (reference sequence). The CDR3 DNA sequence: TGTGCCAGCAGCTTGGAGCGGGGGGGCCCAGATACGCAGTATTTT. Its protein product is CASSLERGGPDTQYF.

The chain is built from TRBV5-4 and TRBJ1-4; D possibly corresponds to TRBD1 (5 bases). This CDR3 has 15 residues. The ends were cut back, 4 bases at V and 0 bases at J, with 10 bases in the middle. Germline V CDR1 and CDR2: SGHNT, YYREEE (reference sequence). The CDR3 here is CASSEQGATNEKLFF. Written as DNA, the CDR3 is TGTGCCAGCAGCGAGCAGGGTGCAACTAATGAAAAACTGTTTTTT.

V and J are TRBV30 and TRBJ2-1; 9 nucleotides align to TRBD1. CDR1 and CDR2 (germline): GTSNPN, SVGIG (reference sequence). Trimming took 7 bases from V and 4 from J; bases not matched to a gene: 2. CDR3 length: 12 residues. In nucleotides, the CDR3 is TGTGCCTCGGACAGGGGATACAATGAGCAGTTCTTC. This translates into CASDRGYNEQFF.

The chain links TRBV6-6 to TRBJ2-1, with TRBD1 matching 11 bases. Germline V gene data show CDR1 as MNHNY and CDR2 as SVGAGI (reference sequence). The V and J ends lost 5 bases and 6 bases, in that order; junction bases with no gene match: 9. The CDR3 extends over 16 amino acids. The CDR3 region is CASSTDRGLGINEQFF. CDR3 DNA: TGTGCCAGCAGTACGGACAGGGGGCTCGGGATCAATGAGCAGTTCTTC.

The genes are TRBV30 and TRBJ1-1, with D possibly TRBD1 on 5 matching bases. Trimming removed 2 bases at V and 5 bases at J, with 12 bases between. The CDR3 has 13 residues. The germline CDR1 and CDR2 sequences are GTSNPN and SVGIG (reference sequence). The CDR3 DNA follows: TGTGCCTGGAGTATAAGGGAGGGGACTGAAGCTTTCTTT. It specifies CAWSIREGTEAFF. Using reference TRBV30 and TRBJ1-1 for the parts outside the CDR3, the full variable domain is SQTIHQWPATLVQPVGSPLSLECTVEGTSNPNLYWYRQAAGRGLQLLFYSVGIGQISSEVPQNLSASRPQDRQFILSSKKLLLSDSGFYLCAWSIREGTEAFFGQGTRLTVV.